Shown below are 4 T cell receptor beta chains from a single sample sequenced in a study of blood T cell repertoires in COVID-19. TCRdb's table, derived via immunoSEQ multiplex PCR, lists solely in-frame clones and lacks some. This table has 360,000 or so clones, 85% to 90% appearing once. The specimen was PBMCs or T cells enriched from blood (not recorded which). These receptors were obtained from a woman aged 25 to 39 who had recovered from COVID-19.

The rearrangement joins TRBV7-9 to TRBJ2-1; TRBD2 agrees at 12 bases. Germline assignment: CDR1 SEHNR and CDR2 FQNEAQ (reference sequence). Losses at the gene ends were 5 bases for V and 15 bases for J; bases not matched to a gene: 11. There are 14 residues in the CDR3. The CDR3 nucleotides read TGTGCCAGCAGCCCGCGGACTAGCGGGGTTCCGTGGTTCTTC. Protein sequence: CASSPRTSGVPWFF.

The genes are TRBV30 and TRBJ2-1, with no clear D. This CDR3 is 15 amino acids long. V lost 3 bases, J lost 2 bases, and 14 bases lay in between. CDR1 is GTSNPN and CDR2 is SVGIG in the germline V gene (reference sequence). CDR3 coding DNA: TGTGCCTGGAGACTTGGCCAGGCCACCTACAATGAGCAGTTCTTC. It translates to CAWRLGQATYNEQFF. The full variable domain, completed using reference TRBV30 and TRBJ2-1, is SQTIHQWPATLVQPVGSPLSLECTVEGTSNPNLYWYRQAAGRGLQLLFYSVGIGQISSEVPQNLSASRPQDRQFILSSKKLLLSDSGFYLCAWRLGQATYNEQFFGPGTRLTVL.

The J gene is TRBJ2-7, the V gene TRBV21-1; the D segment call TRBD2 is taken from the table without a DNA check. TRBV21-1 is a listed pseudogene. The length of the CDR3 is 16 residues. CDR3 amino acids: CASSKRRWLMAYEQYF. The CDR3 bases are TGTGCCAGCAGCAAAAGGAGATGGCTGATGGCCTACGAGCAGTACTTC.

The table lists this clone with a few counts. The chain recombines TRBV2 with TRBJ1-1, with D perhaps matching TRBD1 (5 bases). CDR3 length: 14 amino acids. The ends were cut back, 4 bases at V and 4 bases at J, with 13 bases in the middle. The germline V gene encodes CDR1 SNHLY and CDR2 FYNNEI. The CDR3 nucleotides read TGTGCCAGCAGTGGTCAGGGCTTGGGCACTGAAGCTTTCTTT. Protein sequence: CASSGQGLGTEAFF.